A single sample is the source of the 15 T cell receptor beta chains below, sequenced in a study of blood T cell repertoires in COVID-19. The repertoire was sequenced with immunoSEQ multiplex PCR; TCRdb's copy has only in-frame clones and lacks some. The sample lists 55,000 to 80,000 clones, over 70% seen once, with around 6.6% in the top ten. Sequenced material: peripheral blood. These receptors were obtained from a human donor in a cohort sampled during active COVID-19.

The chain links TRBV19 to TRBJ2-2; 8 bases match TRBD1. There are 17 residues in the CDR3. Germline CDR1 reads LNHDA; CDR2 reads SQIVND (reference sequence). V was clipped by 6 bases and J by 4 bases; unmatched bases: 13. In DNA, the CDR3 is TGTGCCAGTAGCTATGCACCCCAGGGGGCGCGCACCGGGGAGCTGTTTTTT. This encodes CASSYAPQGARTGELFF.

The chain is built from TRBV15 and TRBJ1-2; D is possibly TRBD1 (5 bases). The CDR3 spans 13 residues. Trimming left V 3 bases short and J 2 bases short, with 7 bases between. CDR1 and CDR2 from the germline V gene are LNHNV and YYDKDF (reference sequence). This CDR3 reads CATSRGQNYGYTF. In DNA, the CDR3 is TGTGCCACCAGCAGGGGGCAGAACTATGGCTACACCTTC.

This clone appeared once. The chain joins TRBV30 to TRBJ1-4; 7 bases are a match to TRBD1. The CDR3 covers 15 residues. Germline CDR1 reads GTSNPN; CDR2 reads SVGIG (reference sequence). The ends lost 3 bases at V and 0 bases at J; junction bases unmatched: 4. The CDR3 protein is CAWSAGGSTNEKLFF. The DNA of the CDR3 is TGTGCCTGGAGCGCAGGGGGTTCAACTAATGAAAAACTGTTTTTT.

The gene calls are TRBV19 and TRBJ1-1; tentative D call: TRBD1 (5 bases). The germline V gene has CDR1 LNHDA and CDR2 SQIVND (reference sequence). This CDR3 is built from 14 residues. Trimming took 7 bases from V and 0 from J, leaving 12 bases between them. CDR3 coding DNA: TGTGCCAGTATGCGCAGGGAAGTGAACACTGAAGCTTTCTTT. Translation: CASMRREVNTEAFF.

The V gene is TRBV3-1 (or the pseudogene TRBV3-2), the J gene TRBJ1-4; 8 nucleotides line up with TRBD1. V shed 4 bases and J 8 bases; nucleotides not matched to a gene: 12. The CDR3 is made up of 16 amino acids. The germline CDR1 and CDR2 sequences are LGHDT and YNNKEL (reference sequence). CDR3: CASSPNFRGQGEKLFF. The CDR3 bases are TGTGCCAGCAGCCCAAACTTCAGGGGGCAAGGGGAAAAACTGTTTTTT.

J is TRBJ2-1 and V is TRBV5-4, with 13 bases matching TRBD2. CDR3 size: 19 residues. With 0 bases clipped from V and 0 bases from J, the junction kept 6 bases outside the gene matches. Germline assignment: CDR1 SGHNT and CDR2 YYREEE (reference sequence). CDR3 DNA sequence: TGTGCCAGCAGCTTGGAATCGGGACTAGCGGGGAGCTCCTACAATGAGCAGTTCTTC. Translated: CASSLESGLAGSSYNEQFF.

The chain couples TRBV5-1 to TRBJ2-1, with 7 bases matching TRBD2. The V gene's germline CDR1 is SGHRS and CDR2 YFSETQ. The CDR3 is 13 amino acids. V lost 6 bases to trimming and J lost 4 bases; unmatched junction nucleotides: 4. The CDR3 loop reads CASTWEGYNEQFF. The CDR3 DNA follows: TGCGCCAGCACCTGGGAGGGATACAATGAGCAGTTCTTC.

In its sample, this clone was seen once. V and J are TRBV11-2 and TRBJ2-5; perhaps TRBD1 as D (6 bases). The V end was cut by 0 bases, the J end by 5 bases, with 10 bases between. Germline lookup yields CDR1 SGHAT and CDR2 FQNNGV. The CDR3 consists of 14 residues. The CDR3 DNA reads TGTGCCAGCAGCTTAGATTGGGGGCGGGAGACCCAGTACTTC. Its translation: CASSLDWGRETQYF.

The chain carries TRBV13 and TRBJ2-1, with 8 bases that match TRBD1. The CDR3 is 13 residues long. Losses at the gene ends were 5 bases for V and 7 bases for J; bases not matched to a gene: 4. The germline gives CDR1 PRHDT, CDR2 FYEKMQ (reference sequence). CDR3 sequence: CASSAGQANEQFF. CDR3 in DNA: TGTGCCAGCAGCGCGGGACAGGCAAATGAGCAGTTCTTC.

The CDR3 region is CASSGNRDGYTF. CDR3 in DNA: TGTGCCAGCAGTGGGAACAGGGATGGCTACACCTTC. The rearrangement joins TRBV12-3 or TRBV12-4 to TRBJ1-2; D may be TRBD1 (6 bases). The CDR3 is 12 residues long. The ends were cut back, 5 bases at V and 6 bases at J, with 10 bases in the middle.

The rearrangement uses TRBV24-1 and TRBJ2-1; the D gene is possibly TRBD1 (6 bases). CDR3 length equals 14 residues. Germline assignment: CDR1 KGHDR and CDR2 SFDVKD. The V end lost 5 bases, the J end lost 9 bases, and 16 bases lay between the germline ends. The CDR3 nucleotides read TGTGCCACCAGTGGGGGGCAGCAGGGGATTGAGCAGTTCTTC. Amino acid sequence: CATSGGQQGIEQFF.

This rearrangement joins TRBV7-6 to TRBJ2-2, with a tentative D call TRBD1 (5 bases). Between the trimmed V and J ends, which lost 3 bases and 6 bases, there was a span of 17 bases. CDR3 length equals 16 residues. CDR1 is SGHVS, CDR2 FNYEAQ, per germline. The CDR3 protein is CASSFYQGGVAGELFF. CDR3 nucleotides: TGTGCCAGCAGCTTTTATCAGGGTGGCGTCGCCGGGGAGCTGTTTTTT.

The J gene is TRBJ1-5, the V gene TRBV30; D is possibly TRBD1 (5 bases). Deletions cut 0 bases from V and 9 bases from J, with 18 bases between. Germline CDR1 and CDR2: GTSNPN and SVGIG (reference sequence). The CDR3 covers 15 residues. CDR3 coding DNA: TGTGCCTGGAGTGTTGATAGTGCAAGGGGCGGGCCCCAGCATTTT. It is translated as CAWSVDSARGGPQHF.

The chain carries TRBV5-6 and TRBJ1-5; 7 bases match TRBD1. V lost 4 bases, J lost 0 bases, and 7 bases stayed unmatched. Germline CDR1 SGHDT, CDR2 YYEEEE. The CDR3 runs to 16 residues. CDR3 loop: CASSTGTDDSNQPQHF. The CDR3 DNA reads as TGTGCCAGCAGCACCGGGACAGATGATAGCAATCAGCCCCAGCATTTT.

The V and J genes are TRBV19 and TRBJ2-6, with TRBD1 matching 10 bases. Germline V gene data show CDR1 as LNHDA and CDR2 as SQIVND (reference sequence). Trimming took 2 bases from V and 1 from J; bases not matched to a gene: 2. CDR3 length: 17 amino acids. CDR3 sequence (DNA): TGTGCCAGTAGTATATGGGGACAGGGGTCTGGGGCCAACGTCCTGACTTTC. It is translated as CASSIWGQGSGANVLTF. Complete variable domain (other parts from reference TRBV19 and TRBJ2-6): DGGITQSPKYLFRKEGQNVTLSCEQNLNHDAMYWYRQDPGQGLRLIYYSQIVNDFQKGDIAEGYSVSREKKESFPLTVTSAQKNPTAFYLCASSIWGQGSGANVLTFGAGSRLTVL.